This T cell receptor beta chain was recovered during a study of blood T cell repertoires in COVID-19. Study-level information: COVID-19 samples from acute and convalescent phases originated in the United States, Italy and Spain.

V lost 5 bases, J lost 6 bases, and 5 bases stayed unmatched. This CDR3 comprises 14 residues. The germline V gene encodes CDR1 SGHNT and CDR2 YENEEA. Authors' analysis steps: Using reference gene primer amplification, nucleated cell counts were estimated. Some clones are missing from TCRdb's copy, which holds only in-frame ones; the method was immunoSEQ multiplex PCR. V and J calls and clone size are given by that table; D and trimming were obtained from the DNA. The sample lists about 140,000 clones; around 82% were seen once. Participants, roughly 18 to 90 years old, spanned more than 20 US areas. The genes are TRBV11-3 and TRBJ2-3; 10 bases are a match to TRBD2. The clonotype comes from a man aged 40-49 years with acute COVID-19. Input material: PBMCs or T cells enriched from blood (not recorded which). CDR3 sequence reads: CASSPGLAADTQYF. DNA for the CDR3: TGTGCCAGCAGCCCCGGACTAGCGGCGGATACGCAGTATTTT.